This TCR beta chain derives from a study of blood T cell repertoires in COVID-19. Study-level information: The origin of the acute and convalescent COVID-19 samples was the United States, Italy and Spain. The analysed material was cDNA or gDNA that came from T cells, B-cell-depleted T cells, or PBMCs.

This CDR3 contains 15 residues. Looked up from germline, CDR1 is LNHNV and CDR2 is YYDKDF (reference sequence). Trimming took 6 bases from V and 1 from J, leaving 12 bases between them. Methods used by the authors: Nucleated cell number was recorded as an estimate derived from reference gene primer amplification. Sequencing was performed with immunoSEQ multiplex PCR; in TCRdb, only in-frame clones are kept and a portion is missing. That table supplies the V and J calls and clone size; D and trimming were determined from the DNA. The sample carries roughly 71,000 clones, about 80% recorded once. The sample holds a few counts of this clone.

The specimen was peripheral blood. The V call is TRBV15, the J call TRBJ2-2; perhaps TRBD1 as D (6 bases). This receptor was identified in a man aged 65-85 years who had recovered from COVID-19. CDR3 loop: CATSIRQENTGELFF. The CDR3 DNA sequence: TGTGCCACCAGTATCCGACAGGAGAACACCGGGGAGCTGTTTTTT.